These 19 T cell receptor beta chains share one sample of origin, sequenced in a study of T cell responses to AZD1222 COVID-19 vaccine. Profiling relied on immunoSEQ multiplex PCR, and the TCRdb table lists in-frame clones only, not all of them. The profile shows tens of thousands of clones, approximately 90% of them singletons. The starting material was peripheral blood, obtained 28 days after the second AZD1222 dose. Receptors were obtained from an adult who received the AZD1222 COVID-19 vaccine.

The chain joins TRBV2 to TRBJ2-5; TRBD1 agrees at 9 bases. There are 14 residues in the CDR3. V was clipped by 5 bases and J by 4 bases; unmatched bases: 5. The germline CDR1 and CDR2 sequences are SNHLY and FYNNEI. CDR3 coding DNA: TGTGCCAGCAGTCCGACAGGGGGGGGAGAGACCCAGTACTTC. Translating it yields CASSPTGGGETQYF.

The rearrangement uses TRBV28 and TRBJ2-1, with 9 positions matching TRBD2. Unmatched junction bases numbered 19, after V lost 5 bases and J lost 8 bases. The CDR3 consists of 18 residues. Per germline, CDR1 MDHEN and CDR2 SYDVKM. As DNA, the CDR3 is TGTGCCAGCAGTAGGAGGGGACTAGCAACTGGTCGGCATGATGAGCAGTTCTTC. Encoded protein: CASSRRGLATGRHDEQFF.

The rearrangement joins TRBV4-1 to TRBJ1-1; no firm D call. Deletions cut 6 bases from V and 5 bases from J, with 10 bases between. The CDR3 length is 12 residues. Germline V gene lookup returns CDR1 MGHRA and CDR2 YSYEKL. The CDR3 DNA reads as TGCGCCAGCAGTCTCATGGGTACTGAAGCTTTCTTT. Translating gives CASSLMGTEAFF.

This rearrangement joins TRBV24-1 to TRBJ2-7, with 10 bases fitting TRBD1. This CDR3 is 13 amino acids long. V lost 6 bases to trimming and J lost 5 bases; unmatched junction nucleotides: 3. Germline V gene data show CDR1 as KGHDR and CDR2 as SFDVKD. Here the CDR3 reads CATSMTGGDEQYF. CDR3 DNA sequence: TGTGCCACCAGTATGACAGGGGGCGACGAGCAGTACTTC.

This rearrangement joins TRBV6-5 to TRBJ2-1; possible D gene TRBD2, 5 bases. The V end lost 0 bases, the J end lost 6 bases, and 12 bases lay between the germline ends. The CDR3 spans 15 residues. CDR1 and CDR2 (germline): MNHEY, SVGAGI. CDR3: CASSYSILGSNEQFF. For the CDR3, the DNA is TGTGCCAGCAGTTACTCGATATTGGGGAGCAATGAGCAGTTCTTC.

The V and J genes are TRBV3-1 (or the pseudogene TRBV3-2) and TRBJ2-1, with D unclear. V lost 4 bases to trimming and J lost 0 bases, with 10 bases between them. This CDR3 comprises 15 residues. Germline V CDR1 and CDR2: LGHDT, YNNKEL (reference sequence). The CDR3 loop is CASSPLSSSYNEQFF. The CDR3 coding sequence is TGTGCCAGCAGCCCTTTATCTAGCTCCTACAATGAGCAGTTCTTC.

The CDR3 region is CASSSEQGSGNTIYF. The CDR3 DNA follows: TGTGCCAGCAGCTCAGAACAGGGGTCCGGAAACACCATATATTTT. J is TRBJ1-3 and V is TRBV7-9; 7 nucleotides agree with TRBD1. CDR1 is SEHNR, CDR2 FQNEAQ, per germline (reference sequence). CDR3 length: 15 residues. V was pared by 4 bases and J by 4 bases, with 7 bases of the junction left unmatched.

This CDR3 reads CASSSTPGMYGPQHF. DNA of the CDR3: TGTGCCAGCAGTTCGACCCCCGGCATGTACGGGCCCCAGCATTTT. The chain links TRBV28 to TRBJ1-5; no firm D call. This CDR3 spans 15 amino acids. Trimming took off 4 bases at V and 9 bases at J, with 19 bases between the two ends. Germline V gene data show CDR1 as MDHEN and CDR2 as SYDVKM. Full variable domain (remainder filled in from reference TRBV28 and TRBJ1-5): DVKVTQSSRYLVKRTGEKVFLECVQDMDHENMFWYRQDPGLGLRLIYFSYDVKMKEKGDIPEGYSVSREKKERFSLILESASTNQTSMYLCASSSTPGMYGPQHFGDGTRLSIL.

The rearrangement joins TRBV14 to TRBJ1-4, with 8 positions matching TRBD1. The trim removed 2 bases at V and 7 bases at J, leaving 6 bases unmatched. This CDR3 is 15 amino acids long. Germline CDR1 and CDR2: SGHDN and FVKESK. The CDR3 sequence: CASSQWQGASEKLFF. The CDR3 DNA reads as TGTGCCAGCAGCCAATGGCAGGGGGCGTCTGAAAAACTGTTTTTT.

The chain combines TRBV15 with TRBJ2-7; D not certain. This CDR3 comprises 12 residues. From germline, CDR1 is LNHNV and CDR2 YYDKDF (reference sequence). V was cut by 0 bases and J by 7 bases, with 7 bases left in between. The CDR3 reads CATSRDTAEQYF. Written as DNA, the CDR3 is TGTGCCACCAGCAGAGATACCGCGGAGCAGTACTTC.

CDR3 residues: CASTYGGGSYEQYF. Here the CDR3 DNA reads TGTGCCAGCACCTACGGGGGAGGGTCCTACGAGCAGTACTTC. V usage is TRBV6-5 and J usage is TRBJ2-7; 7 bases are shared with TRBD2. The CDR3 loop spans 14 amino acids. The V gene end was trimmed by 7 bases and the J gene end by 1 base; junction bases not matched to a gene: 7. In germline, CDR1 is MNHEY, CDR2 SVGAGI.

The chain joins TRBV3-1 (or the pseudogene TRBV3-2) to TRBJ2-7, with 8 bases fitting TRBD2. Germline-derived CDR1 and CDR2 are LGHDT and YNNKEL (reference sequence). Trimming at V came to 1 base and at J to 0 bases, leaving 2 bases not matched to a gene. There are 15 residues in the CDR3. CDR3 region: CASSQVAGPSYEQYF. The CDR3 region has the DNA TGTGCCAGCAGCCAAGTAGCGGGGCCCTCCTACGAGCAGTACTTC.

The chain joins TRBV2 to TRBJ2-7, with TRBD2 identical over 7 bases. In germline, CDR1 is SNHLY, CDR2 FYNNEI. The junction had 8 bases not matched to a gene; V was cut back by 8 bases and J by 1 base. This CDR3 spans 14 amino acids. The CDR3 DNA reads as TGTGCCAGCTTTGGCGGGAGCCGATCCTACGAGCAGTACTTC. Translating it yields CASFGGSRSYEQYF.

V is TRBV6-5 and J is TRBJ2-7; possible D gene TRBD2, 7 bases. This CDR3 has 13 amino acids. Germline V gives CDR1 MNHEY, CDR2 SVGAGI. The ends were cut back, 8 bases at V and 3 bases at J, with 14 bases in the middle. The CDR3 loop reads CASGRDIFYEQYF. The CDR3 bases are TGTGCCAGCGGGAGGGACATCTTCTACGAGCAGTACTTC.

The chain combines TRBV2 with TRBJ2-1; 8 bases are shared with TRBD2. Germline V gives CDR1 SNHLY, CDR2 FYNNEI. CDR3 length equals 15 residues. With V trimmed by 6 bases and J by 4 bases, 8 bases remained unmatched. The DNA for the CDR3 is TGTGCCAGCAGATCGAGGCGGGAGGTTTACAATGAGCAGTTCTTC. Translating it yields CASRSRREVYNEQFF. The full variable domain, in which reference TRBV2 and TRBJ2-1 provide the parts outside the CDR3, is EPEVTQTPSHQVTQMGQEVILRCVPISNHLYFYWYRQILGQKVEFLVSFYNNEISEKSEIFDDQFSVERPDGSNFTLKIRSTKLEDSAMYFCASRSRREVYNEQFFGPGTRLTVL.

V is TRBV6-5 and J is TRBJ2-7, with D possibly TRBD1 on 6 matching bases. The V and J ends lost 2 bases and 3 bases respectively, with 11 bases between them. The CDR3 has 14 residues. Germline V lookup: CDR1 MNHEY, CDR2 SVGAGI. CDR3 sequence reads: CASSYLEQGYEQYF. The CDR3, as DNA: TGTGCCAGCAGTTACCTAGAACAGGGCTACGAGCAGTACTTC.

The chain employs TRBV28 and TRBJ2-3; D is perhaps TRBD2 (5 bases). V lost 6 bases to trimming and J lost 0 bases, with 10 bases between them. Per germline, CDR1 MDHEN and CDR2 SYDVKM. The CDR3 has 14 residues. The CDR3 loop is CASRHRGSTDTQYF. The CDR3 coding sequence is TGTGCCAGCAGGCACCGGGGTAGCACAGATACGCAGTATTTT.

V gene TRBV7-2 combines with J gene TRBJ2-7; D is ambiguous. The V end was cut by 4 bases, the J end by 3 bases, with 7 bases between. The CDR3 totals 12 residues. Germline CDR1 SGHTA, CDR2 FQGNSA. The CDR3 is CASSSDNYEQYF. For the CDR3, the DNA is TGTGCCAGCAGCTCCGATAACTACGAGCAGTACTTC. Full variable domain (outside the CDR3, taken from reference TRBV7-2 and TRBJ2-7): GAGVSQSPSNKVTEKGKDVELRCDPISGHTALYWYRQSLGQGLEFLIYFQGNSAPDKSGLPSDRFSAERTGGSVSTLTIQRTQQEDSAVYLCASSSDNYEQYFGPGTRLTVT.

The gene calls are TRBV24-1 and TRBJ1-5, with TRBD1 as a possible D gene (5 bases). V shed 5 bases and J shed 5 bases, with 15 bases lying between them. Germline V lookup: CDR1 KGHDR, CDR2 SFDVKD. The CDR3 runs 15 residues. CDR3 DNA sequence: TGTGCCACCAGTGGCCTGGGACTGGGACATCAGCCCCAGCATTTT. The encoded protein is CATSGLGLGHQPQHF.